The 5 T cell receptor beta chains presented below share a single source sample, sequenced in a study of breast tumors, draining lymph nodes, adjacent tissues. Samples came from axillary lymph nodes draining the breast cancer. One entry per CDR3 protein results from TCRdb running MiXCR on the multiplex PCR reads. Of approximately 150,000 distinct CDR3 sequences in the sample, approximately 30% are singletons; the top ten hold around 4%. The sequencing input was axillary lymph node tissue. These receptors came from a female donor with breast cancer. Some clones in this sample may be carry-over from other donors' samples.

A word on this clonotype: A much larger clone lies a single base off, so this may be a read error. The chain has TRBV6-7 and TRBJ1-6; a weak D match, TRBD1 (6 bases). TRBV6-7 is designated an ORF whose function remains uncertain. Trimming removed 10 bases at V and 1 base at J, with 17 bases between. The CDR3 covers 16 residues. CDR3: CATHHREGSYNSPLHF. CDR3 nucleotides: TGTGCCACCCATCACAGGGAAGGATCCTATAATTCACCCCTCCACTTT.

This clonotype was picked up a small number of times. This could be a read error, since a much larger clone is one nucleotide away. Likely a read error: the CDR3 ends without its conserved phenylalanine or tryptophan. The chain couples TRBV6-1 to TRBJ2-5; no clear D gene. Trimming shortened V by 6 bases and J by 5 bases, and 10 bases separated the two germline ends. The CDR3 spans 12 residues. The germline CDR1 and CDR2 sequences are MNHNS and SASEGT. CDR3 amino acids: CASRAPAETQYL. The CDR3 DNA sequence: TGTGCCAGCAGAGCCCCGGCTGAGACCCAGTACCTC.

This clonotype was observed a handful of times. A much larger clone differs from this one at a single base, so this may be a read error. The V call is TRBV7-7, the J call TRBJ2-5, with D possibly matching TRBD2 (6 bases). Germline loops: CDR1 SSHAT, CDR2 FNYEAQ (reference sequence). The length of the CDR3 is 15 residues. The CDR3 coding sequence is TGTGCTAGCAGCCAGGCCGGGGGAGTACAAGAGACCCAGCACTTC. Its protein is CASSQAGGVQETQHF.

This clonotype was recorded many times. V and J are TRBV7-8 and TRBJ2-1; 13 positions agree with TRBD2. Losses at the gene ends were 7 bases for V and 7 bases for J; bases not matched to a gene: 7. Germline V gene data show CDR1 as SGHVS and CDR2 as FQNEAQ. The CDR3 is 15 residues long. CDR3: CASTETSGGWNEQFF. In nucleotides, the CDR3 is TGTGCCAGCACCGAGACTAGCGGGGGGTGGAATGAGCAGTTCTTC.

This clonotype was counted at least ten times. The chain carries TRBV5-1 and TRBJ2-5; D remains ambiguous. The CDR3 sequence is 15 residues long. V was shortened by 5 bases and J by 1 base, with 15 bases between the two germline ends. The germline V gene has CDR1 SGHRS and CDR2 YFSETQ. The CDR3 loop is CASRASAHSQETQYF. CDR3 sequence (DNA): TGCGCCAGCAGGGCCAGCGCCCACTCCCAAGAGACCCAGTACTTC.